The next 5 T cell receptor beta chains were all read from a single sample in a study of blood T cell repertoires in COVID-19. Only in-frame clones appear in the TCRdb table, and some are missing; sequencing was by immunoSEQ multiplex PCR. The table shows hundreds of thousands of clones, with approximately 91% occurring only once. The specimen sequenced was PBMCs or T cells enriched from blood (not recorded which). These TCRs come from a woman in her 30s who had recovered from COVID-19.

V and J are TRBV7-3 and TRBJ2-3, with D possibly TRBD2 on 6 matching bases. The CDR3 runs 15 residues. Per the germline V gene, CDR1 is SGHTA and CDR2 is FQGTGA. V shed 2 bases and J shed 1 base, with 10 bases lying between them. The CDR3 bases are TGTGCCAGCAGCTTAGGGGGGTTTGGCACAGATACGCAGTATTTT. Its protein product is CASSLGGFGTDTQYF. The variable domain in full, with the rest retrieved from reference TRBV7-3 and TRBJ2-3, is GAGVSQTPSNKVTEKGKYVELRCDPISGHTALYWYRQSLGQGPEFLIYFQGTGAADDSGLPNDRFFAVRPEGSVSTLKIQRTERGDSAVYLCASSLGGFGTDTQYFGPGTRLTVL.

This rearrangement joins TRBV6-5 to TRBJ1-1; tentative D call: TRBD1 (6 bases). CDR1 is MNHEY and CDR2 is SVGAGI in the germline V gene. CDR3 length equals 14 residues. Trimming pared 7 bases from V and 0 bases from J, leaving 12 bases between. The CDR3 region is CASNLQGMNTEAFF. In nucleotides, the CDR3 is TGTGCCAGCAATCTACAGGGTATGAACACTGAAGCTTTCTTT.

The chain has TRBV27 and TRBJ1-3, with TRBD1 identical over 10 bases. Trimming took 8 bases from V and 9 from J; bases not matched to a gene: 16. Per the germline V gene, CDR1 is MNHEY and CDR2 is SMNVEV (reference sequence). The length of the CDR3 is 16 residues. This CDR3 reads CASGRITGQGPTTIYF. CDR3 DNA: TGTGCCAGCGGACGCATCACGGGACAGGGGCCGACCACCATATATTTT.

V and J are TRBV5-1 and TRBJ2-1, with D perhaps matching TRBD1 (6 bases). This CDR3 has 15 amino acids. Germline CDR1 reads SGHRS; CDR2 reads YFSETQ. The V gene lost 4 bases and the J gene lost 7 bases, with 18 bases spanning the gap. In nucleotides, the CDR3 is TGCGCCAGCAGCCCACTCCCCGGGACAAAAAATGAGCAGTTCTTC. It is translated as CASSPLPGTKNEQFF.

V usage is TRBV11-3 and J usage is TRBJ2-6; TRBD2 matches at 9 bases. Germline assignment: CDR1 SGHNT and CDR2 YENEEA. The CDR3 extends over 19 amino acids. The trim removed 5 bases at V and 4 bases at J, leaving 15 bases unmatched. The CDR3 is CASSPHSGAGGQGANVLTF. The CDR3 nucleotides read TGTGCCAGCAGCCCCCATAGTGGGGCGGGAGGGCAAGGGGCCAACGTCCTGACTTTC. Full variable domain (missing parts from reference TRBV11-3 and TRBJ2-6): EAGVVQSPRYKIIEKKQPVAFWCNPISGHNTLYWYLQNLGQGPELLIRYENEEAVDDSQLPKDRFSAERLKGVDSTLKIQPAELGDSAVYLCASSPHSGAGGQGANVLTFGAGSRLTVL.